This T cell receptor (beta chain) was recorded in a study of cytomegalovirus exposure and HLA in healthy donors. Overall study: Unique TCRs numbering around 85 million, obtained from HLA-typed donors, made up an early data release.

Study conclusions and caveats: The dataset shows that most TCR sequences were rare, while some public TCRs occurred in many donors.

Per the germline V gene, CDR1 is SGHTA and CDR2 is FQGTGA. This CDR3 has 14 residues. V lost 5 bases and J lost 4; bases outside the gene matches: 2. Amplification used 60 Vbeta primers and 13 Jbeta primers. Generated by immunoSEQ multiplex PCR, the TCRdb table keeps only in-frame clones and is missing some. This table has over 150,000 clones, 60% to 80% appearing once. With regard to this clone: Its target is not known.

The receptor was derived from a man in his fifties in good health and CMV-seropositive. Sequenced: PBMCs. The chain carries TRBV7-3 and TRBJ2-3; the match to TRBD1 covers 11 bases. CDR3 protein: CASSTGQGADTQYF. Written as DNA, the CDR3 is TGTGCCAGCAGCACGGGACAGGGGGCAGATACGCAGTATTTT.